This T cell receptor (beta chain) was obtained from a study of glioma-infiltrating T cells listed by TCRdb under 2016. Background for the entire study: Sequencing of TCR alpha- and beta-chain repertoires was performed on glioma tissue, on non-neoplastic brain tissue, and on matched peripheral blood mononuclear cells. To measure how far tissue and blood T-cell populations diverged, each tissue-infiltrating repertoire was compared against the peripheral blood repertoire of the same patient. Three low-grade glioma patients, roughly eight primary glioblastoma patients and three non-glioma patients contributing non-neoplastic brain tissue were included in the paired cohort.

On this clonotype itself: Its antigen is not yet known. Base qualities are not at hand, and no much larger clone is one base apart.

The junction shows trimming of 1 base on V and 5 bases on J, plus 9 bases between the germline ends. There are 13 amino acids in the CDR3, from cysteine to phenylalanine inclusive. CDR3 DNA only is kept here, 39 bases in frame from base 1. According to the germline V gene, CDR1 reads SGHTA and CDR2 reads FQGNSA. Summary of the overall study and its limitations: Tissue and blood shared very few CDR3 sequences, a result attributed to high CDR3 diversity and limited sampling. VJ-independent divergence between tissue and blood was below expectation in non-neoplastic patients but above expectation in all gliomas, especially low-grade gliomas. Group comparisons rested on small numbers: three non-neoplastic, three low-grade glioma and eight glioblastoma patients.

The iRepertoire nested amplicon-rescue multiplex PCR (arm-PCR) platform was used to amplify TCR alpha and beta CDR3 regions from RNA. The input for one-step reverse transcription and amplification was roughly 95-450 ng of either tissue mRNA or PBMC total RNA. Following bead purification, Illumina adapters were added through a secondary multiplex PCR, and the libraries were then gel-purified between 200 and 400 bp. Demultiplexing relied on internal 6-nucleotide barcodes carried by the libraries. The libraries were sequenced on an Illumina MiSeq using 2x220 or 2x250 nucleotide paired-end reads. As for the original processing: FLASH 1.2.11 was used to merge paired reads, and BWA-MEM then aligned the reads to the GRCh37 human genome before TRA and TRB reads were extracted. An IMGT-derived reference of cassette sequences and CDR3 motifs, with pseudogenes included, was used for V and J assignment. Reads were translated in three frames, and productive CDR3s were defined by a C…FGXG motif without stop codons. A clonotype was defined as a unique combination of a V-J cassette pair and a CDR3 amino acid sequence. Hamming distance filtering was applied to reads, with thresholds set by the sequence error rate of each sample in mapped regions. TCRdb passed the public sequencing reads through fastp at Q25 and MiXCR, retaining productive beta sequences. A single entry per CDR3 protein holds the most common genes and DNA from its merged rows. TCRdb, not the authors, supplied the V and J calls. This sample holds 150,000 or so distinct CDR3 sequences; roughly 43% were observed only once. The ten largest clones take up about a fifth of the sample.

The chain uses TRBV7-2 and TRBJ2-7; TRBD2 could be the D gene, as 6 bases match. The sequencing sample was made of glioma tissue, nonneoplastic brain tissue, or PBMCs (not recorded which). This clonotype was sampled from a human donor with low-grade glioma or glioblastoma, undergoing nonglioma brain surgery, or in good health (not recorded which). The CDR3 reads CASSLVGGNEQYF. The DNA is TGTGCCAGCAGCTTAGTAGGAGGGAACGAGCAGTACTTC.